The 13 T cell receptor beta chains presented below share a single source sample, sequenced in a study of T cells in lung cancer brain metastases. The method was immunoSEQ multiplex PCR; TCRdb's version includes in-frame clones alone and lacks a portion of them. The data show several hundred clones, roughly 92% seen once. The sample was tumor tissue from a brain metastasis. These receptors were taken from a man in his 60s with non-small cell lung cancer that had spread to the brain.

Comments on this clone: Other DNA sequences in this sample translate to the same CDR3. This chain links TRBV5-1 with TRBJ2-3, with 10 nucleotides matching TRBD2. This CDR3 comprises 16 residues. With V trimmed by 0 bases and J by 1 base, 2 bases remained unmatched. In germline, CDR1 is SGHRS, CDR2 YFSETQ. The chain's CDR3 is CASSLGGTSGTDTQYF. In nucleotides, the CDR3 is TGCGCCAGCAGCTTGGGAGGGACTAGCGGCACAGATACGCAGTATTTT.

The chain employs TRBV30 and TRBJ1-1, with 7 bases fitting TRBD1. The germline CDR1 and CDR2 sequences are GTSNPN and SVGIG (reference sequence). V lost 3 bases, J lost 1 base, and 2 bases stayed unmatched. This CDR3 spans 13 amino acids. The CDR3 region has the DNA TGTGCCTGGAGAAGGACAGGGAACACTGAAGCTTTCTTT. This translates into CAWRRTGNTEAFF.

This chain connects TRBV19 to TRBJ1-5; no reliable D call. V was shortened by 3 bases and J by 0 bases, with 9 bases between the two germline ends. The CDR3 covers 15 residues. Germline-derived CDR1 and CDR2 are LNHDA and SQIVND (reference sequence). Here the CDR3 DNA reads TGTGCCAGTAGTATGGCAGGTCATAGCAATCAGCCCCAGCATTTT. Translating gives CASSMAGHSNQPQHF.

V is TRBV14 and J is TRBJ2-3, with 7 nucleotides matching TRBD1. V lost 4 bases to trimming and J lost 5 bases; unmatched junction nucleotides: 9. CDR1 SGHDN and CDR2 FVKESK come from the germline V gene. This CDR3 has 15 amino acids. Here the CDR3 DNA reads TGTGCCAGCAGCCCCGGGACAGCTTTCGGAGATACGCAGTATTTT. Translated: CASSPGTAFGDTQYF.

The rearrangement joins TRBV18 to TRBJ1-1, with 7 nucleotides matching TRBD1. V gave up 5 bases and J gave up 1 base; unmatched junction bases: 7. Germline V gene lookup returns CDR1 KGHSH and CDR2 LQKENI. CDR3 length: 15 amino acids. The CDR3 spells CASSGTGQTNTEAFF. CDR3 bases: TGTGCCAGCTCAGGTACGGGACAGACGAACACTGAAGCTTTCTTT.

The V gene is TRBV7-9, the J gene TRBJ2-7; no reliable D call. CDR1 is SEHNR, CDR2 FQNEAQ, per germline (reference sequence). The CDR3 has 16 residues. V shed 1 base and J shed 2 bases, with 15 bases lying between them. The CDR3 DNA reads TGTGCCAGCAGCTTAGTCAGTGGACCTACCGCCTACGAGCAGTACTTC. Its translation is CASSLVSGPTAYEQYF.

This chain links TRBV18 with TRBJ2-3; either TRBD1 or TRBD2 may supply D (5 bases each). Germline V gives CDR1 KGHSH, CDR2 LQKENI. The CDR3 has 17 amino acids. With 4 bases removed from V and 0 bases from J, the gap between germline ends came to 17 bases. This chain's CDR3 is CASSLIPGRKSTDTQYF. CDR3 coding DNA: TGTGCCAGCTCACTAATACCGGGACGCAAAAGCACAGATACGCAGTATTTT.

V gene TRBV5-1 combines with J gene TRBJ2-3; 8 bases line up with TRBD1. V lost 1 base and J lost 4; bases outside the gene matches: 5. CDR3 length: 15 residues. In germline, CDR1 is SGHRS, CDR2 YFSETQ. Here the CDR3 reads CASSLPGGDSDTQYF. The CDR3, as DNA: TGCGCCAGCAGCTTGCCAGGGGGCGATTCAGATACGCAGTATTTT.

This sequence joins TRBV7-7 and TRBJ2-6; D is uncertain. The CDR3 runs 16 residues. Germline V gene sequence: CDR1 SSHAT, CDR2 FNYEAQ (reference sequence). Trimming shortened V by 5 bases and J by 5 bases, and 16 bases separated the two germline ends. The CDR3 DNA reads TGTGCCAGCAGCCCAGGCCCACAAAGTCGGGCCAACGTCCTGACTTTC. Translation: CASSPGPQSRANVLTF.

The sample holds one count of this clone. The chain has TRBV2 and TRBJ2-7, with TRBD2 as a possible D gene (5 bases). The V gene's germline CDR1 is SNHLY and CDR2 FYNNEI. The V end lost 8 bases, the J end lost 0 bases, and 8 bases lay between the germline ends. CDR3 length: 12 residues. The CDR3 DNA sequence: TGTGCCAGCGGAGGCGTCTCCTACGAGCAGTACTTC. This encodes CASGGVSYEQYF.

Details on this clone: The limits of the CDR3 on the DNA are not certain, so only TCRdb's listed CDR3 is given. The chain employs TRBV9 and TRBJ1-1; TRBD1, as called in the table, went unchecked against the DNA. Germline V gene data show CDR1 as SGDLS and CDR2 as YYNGEE. The CDR3 is 13 amino acids long, termini counted. The CDR3 protein is CASSVGGGTEVFF.

This clone was detected only once. V gene TRBV7-2 combines with J gene TRBJ2-3; 11 positions match TRBD2. The CDR3 covers 16 residues. V was clipped by 4 bases and J by 2 bases; unmatched bases: 5. Germline CDR1 SGHTA, CDR2 FQGNSA. CDR3 nucleotide sequence: TGTGCCAGCAGCTCTAGACTAGCGGGGAACACAGATACGCAGTATTTT. Its translation is CASSSRLAGNTDTQYF. Based on the CDR3 plus reference TRBV7-2 and TRBJ2-3, the full variable domain is GAGVSQSPSNKVTEKGKDVELRCDPISGHTALYWYRQSLGQGLEFLIYFQGNSAPDKSGLPSDRFSAERTGGSVSTLTIQRTQQEDSAVYLCASSSRLAGNTDTQYFGPGTRLTVL.

The J gene is TRBJ2-1, the V gene TRBV11-3; weak D call: TRBD2 (5 bases). Germline values: CDR1 SGHNT, CDR2 YENEEA. This CDR3 comprises 13 residues. Trimming took off 1 base at V and 13 bases at J, with 14 bases between the two ends. The chain's CDR3 is CASSLVLAGEQFF. The CDR3 region has the DNA TGTGCCAGCAGCTTAGTCCTAGCCGGTGAACAGTTCTTC.